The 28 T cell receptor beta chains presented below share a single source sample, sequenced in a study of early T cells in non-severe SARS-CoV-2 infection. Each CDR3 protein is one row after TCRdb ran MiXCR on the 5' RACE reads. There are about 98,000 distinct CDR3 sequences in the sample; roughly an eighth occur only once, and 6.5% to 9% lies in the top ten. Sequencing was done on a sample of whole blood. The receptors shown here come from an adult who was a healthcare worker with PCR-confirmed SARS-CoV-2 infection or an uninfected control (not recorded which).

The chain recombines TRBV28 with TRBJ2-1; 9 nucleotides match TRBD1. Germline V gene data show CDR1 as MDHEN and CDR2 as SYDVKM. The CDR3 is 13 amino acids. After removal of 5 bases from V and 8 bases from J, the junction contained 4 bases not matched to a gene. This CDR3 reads CASSPTGGDEQFF. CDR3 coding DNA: TGTGCCAGCAGTCCTACAGGGGGCGATGAGCAGTTCTTC. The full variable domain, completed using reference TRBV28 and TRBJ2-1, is DVKVTQSSRYLVKRTGEKVFLECVQDMDHENMFWYRQDPGLGLRLIYFSYDVKMKEKGDIPEGYSVSREKKERFSLILESASTNQTSMYLCASSPTGGDEQFFGPGTRLTVL.

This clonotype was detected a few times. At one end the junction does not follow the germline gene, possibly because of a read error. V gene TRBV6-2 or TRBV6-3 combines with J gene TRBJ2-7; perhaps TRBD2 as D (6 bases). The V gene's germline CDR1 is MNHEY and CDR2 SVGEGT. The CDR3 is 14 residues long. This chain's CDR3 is CASSYWGEYNEQYF. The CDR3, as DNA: TGTGCCAGCAGCTACTGGGGGGAATACAACGAGCAGTACTTC.

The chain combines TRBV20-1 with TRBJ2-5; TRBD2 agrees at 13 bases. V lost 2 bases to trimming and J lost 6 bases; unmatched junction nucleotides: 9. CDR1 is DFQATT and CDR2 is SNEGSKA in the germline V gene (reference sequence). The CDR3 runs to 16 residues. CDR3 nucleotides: TGCAGTGCTAGATCCGGACTAGCGGGAGAACTAAAGACCCAGTACTTC. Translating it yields CSARSGLAGELKTQYF.

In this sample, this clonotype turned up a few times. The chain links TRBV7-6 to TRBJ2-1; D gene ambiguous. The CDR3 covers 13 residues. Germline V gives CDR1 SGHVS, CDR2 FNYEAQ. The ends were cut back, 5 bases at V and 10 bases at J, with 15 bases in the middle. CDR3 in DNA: TGTGCCAGCAGCCGCTCGGGTGCTTCAGAGCAGTTCTTC. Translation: CASSRSGASEQFF. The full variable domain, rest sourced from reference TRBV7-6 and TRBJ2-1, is GAGVSQSPRYKVTKRGQDVALRCDPISGHVSLYWYRQALGQGPEFLTYFNYEAQQDKSGLPNDRFSAERPEGSISTLTIQRTEQRDSAMYRCASSRSGASEQFFGPGTRLTVL.

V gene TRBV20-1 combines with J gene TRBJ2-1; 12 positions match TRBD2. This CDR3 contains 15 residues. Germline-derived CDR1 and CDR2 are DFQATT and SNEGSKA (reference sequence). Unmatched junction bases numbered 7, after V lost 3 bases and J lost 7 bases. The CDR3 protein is CSASTGLAGRNEQFF. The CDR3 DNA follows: TGCAGTGCTAGCACGGGACTAGCGGGTCGTAATGAGCAGTTCTTC.

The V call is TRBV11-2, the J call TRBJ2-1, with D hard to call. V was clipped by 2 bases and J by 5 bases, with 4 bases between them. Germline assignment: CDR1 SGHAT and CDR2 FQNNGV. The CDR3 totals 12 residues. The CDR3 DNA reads TGTGCCAGCAGCTTAAGCCACAATGAGCAGTTCTTC. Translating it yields CASSLSHNEQFF.

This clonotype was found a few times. Here the CDR3 reads CASNPLERGEQYF. The CDR3, as DNA: TGTGCCAGCAACCCCCTGGAGCGGGGGGAGCAGTACTTC. This rearrangement joins TRBV6-2 or TRBV6-3 to TRBJ2-7; 8 bases are a match to TRBD2. The V gene end was trimmed by 7 bases and the J gene end by 7 bases; junction bases not matched to a gene: 9. Germline V gives CDR1 MNHEY, CDR2 SVGEGT. The CDR3 runs to 13 residues.

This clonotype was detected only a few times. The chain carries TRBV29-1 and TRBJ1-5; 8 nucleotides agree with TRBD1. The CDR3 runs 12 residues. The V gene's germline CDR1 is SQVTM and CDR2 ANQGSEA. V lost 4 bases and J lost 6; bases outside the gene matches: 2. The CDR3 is CSVVQGGQPQHF. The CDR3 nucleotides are TGCAGCGTTGTACAGGGGGGTCAGCCCCAGCATTTT.

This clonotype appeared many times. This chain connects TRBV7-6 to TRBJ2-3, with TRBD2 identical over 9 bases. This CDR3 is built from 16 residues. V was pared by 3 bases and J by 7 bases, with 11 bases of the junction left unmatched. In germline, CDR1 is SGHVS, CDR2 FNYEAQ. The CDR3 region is CASSFKGLAVANTQYF. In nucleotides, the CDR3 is TGTGCCAGCAGCTTCAAGGGACTAGCCGTTGCAAATACGCAGTATTTT. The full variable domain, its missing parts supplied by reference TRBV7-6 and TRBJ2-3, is GAGVSQSPRYKVTKRGQDVALRCDPISGHVSLYWYRQALGQGPEFLTYFNYEAQQDKSGLPNDRFSAERPEGSISTLTIQRTEQRDSAMYRCASSFKGLAVANTQYFGPGTRLTVL.

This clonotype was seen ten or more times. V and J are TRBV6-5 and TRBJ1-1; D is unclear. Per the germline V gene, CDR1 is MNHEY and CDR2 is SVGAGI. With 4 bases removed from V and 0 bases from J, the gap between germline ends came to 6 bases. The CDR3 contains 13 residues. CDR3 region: CASSSPVNTEAFF. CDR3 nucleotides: TGTGCCAGCAGTTCCCCAGTGAACACTGAAGCTTTCTTT.

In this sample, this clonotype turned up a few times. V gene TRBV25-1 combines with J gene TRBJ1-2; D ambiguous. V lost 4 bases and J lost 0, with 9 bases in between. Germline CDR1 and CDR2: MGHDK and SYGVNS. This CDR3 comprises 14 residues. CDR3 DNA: TGTGCCAGCAGTGTGGACGGTCCTAACTATGGCTACACCTTC. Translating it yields CASSVDGPNYGYTF.

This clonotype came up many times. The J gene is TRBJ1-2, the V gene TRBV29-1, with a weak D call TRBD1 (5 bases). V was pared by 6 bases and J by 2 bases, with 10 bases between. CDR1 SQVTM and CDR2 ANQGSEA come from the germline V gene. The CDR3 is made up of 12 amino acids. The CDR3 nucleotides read TGCAGCGTGTCTGGGGGGAACTATGGCTACACCTTC. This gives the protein CSVSGGNYGYTF.

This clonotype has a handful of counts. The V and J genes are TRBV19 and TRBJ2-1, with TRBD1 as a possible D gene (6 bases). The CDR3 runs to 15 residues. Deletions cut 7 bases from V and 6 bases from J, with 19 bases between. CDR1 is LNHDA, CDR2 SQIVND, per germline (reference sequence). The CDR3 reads CASTARGQGSNEQFF. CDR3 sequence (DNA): TGTGCCAGTACCGCCAGGGGTCAGGGCTCCAATGAGCAGTTCTTC.

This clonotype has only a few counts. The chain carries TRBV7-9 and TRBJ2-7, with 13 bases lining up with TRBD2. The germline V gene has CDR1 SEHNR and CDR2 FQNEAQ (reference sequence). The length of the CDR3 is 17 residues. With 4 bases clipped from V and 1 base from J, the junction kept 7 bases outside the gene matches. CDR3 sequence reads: CASSSPRLAGGSYEQYF. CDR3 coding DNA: TGTGCCAGCAGCTCACCGAGACTAGCGGGAGGTTCCTACGAGCAGTACTTC.

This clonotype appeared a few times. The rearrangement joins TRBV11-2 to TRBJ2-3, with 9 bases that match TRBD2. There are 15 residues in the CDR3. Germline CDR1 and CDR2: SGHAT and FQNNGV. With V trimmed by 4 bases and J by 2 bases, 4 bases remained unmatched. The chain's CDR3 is CASSWSGRPTDTQYF. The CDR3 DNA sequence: TGTGCCAGCAGCTGGAGCGGGAGGCCCACAGATACGCAGTATTTT. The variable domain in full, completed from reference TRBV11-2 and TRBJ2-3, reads EAGVAQSPRYKIIEKRQSVAFWCNPISGHATLYWYQQILGQGPKLLIQFQNNGVVDDSQLPKDRFSAERLKGVDSTLKIQPAKLEDSAVYLCASSWSGRPTDTQYFGPGTRLTVL.

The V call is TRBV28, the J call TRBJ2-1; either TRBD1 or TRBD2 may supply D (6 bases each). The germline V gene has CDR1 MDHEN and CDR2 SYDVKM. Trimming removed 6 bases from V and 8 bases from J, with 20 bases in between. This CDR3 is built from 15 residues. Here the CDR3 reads CASRKRGEMADEQFF. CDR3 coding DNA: TGTGCCAGCAGAAAAAGGGGGGAGATGGCCGATGAGCAGTTCTTC. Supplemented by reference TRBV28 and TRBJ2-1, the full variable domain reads DVKVTQSSRYLVKRTGEKVFLECVQDMDHENMFWYRQDPGLGLRLIYFSYDVKMKEKGDIPEGYSVSREKKERFSLILESASTNQTSMYLCASRKRGEMADEQFFGPGTRLTVL.

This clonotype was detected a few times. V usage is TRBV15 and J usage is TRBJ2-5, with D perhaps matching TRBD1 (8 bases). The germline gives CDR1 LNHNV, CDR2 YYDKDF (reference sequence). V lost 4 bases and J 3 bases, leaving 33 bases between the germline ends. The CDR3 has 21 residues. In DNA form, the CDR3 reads TGTGCCACCAGCAAAACCAAGTGGACAGGGAGCAGCGGGACGATGAAAGAGACCCAGTACTTC. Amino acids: CATSKTKWTGSSGTMKETQYF.

This chain's CDR3 is CSARAIVGDGLTPDYEQYF. In DNA, the CDR3 is TGCAGTGCTAGAGCAATAGTCGGGGACGGACTTACCCCGGACTACGAGCAGTACTTC. This chain uses TRBV20-1 with TRBJ2-7, with D perhaps TRBD1 or TRBD2 (5 bases each). The CDR3 is 19 amino acids. Trimming removed 1 base from V and 3 bases from J, with 28 bases in between. CDR1 is DFQATT and CDR2 is SNEGSKA in the germline V gene (reference sequence).

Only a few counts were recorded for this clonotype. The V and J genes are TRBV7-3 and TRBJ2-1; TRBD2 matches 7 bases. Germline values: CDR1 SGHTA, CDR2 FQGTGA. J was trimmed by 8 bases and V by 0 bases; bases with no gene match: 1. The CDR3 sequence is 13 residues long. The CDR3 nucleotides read TGTGCCAGCAGCTTAACGGGGAGGGATGAGCAGTTCTTC. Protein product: CASSLTGRDEQFF.

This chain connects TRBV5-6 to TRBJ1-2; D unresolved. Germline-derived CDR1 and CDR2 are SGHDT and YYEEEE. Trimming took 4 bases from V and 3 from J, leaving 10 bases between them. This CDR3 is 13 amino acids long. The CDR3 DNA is TGTGCCAGCAGCCCACCCACGGACTATGGCTACACCTTC. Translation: CASSPPTDYGYTF.

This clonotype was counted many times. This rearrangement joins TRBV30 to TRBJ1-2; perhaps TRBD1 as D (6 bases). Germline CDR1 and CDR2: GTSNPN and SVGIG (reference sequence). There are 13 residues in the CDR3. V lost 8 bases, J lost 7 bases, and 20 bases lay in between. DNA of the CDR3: TGTGCCCGCCAGCGGGACGAGGGGGTTGGCTACACCTTC. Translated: CARQRDEGVGYTF.

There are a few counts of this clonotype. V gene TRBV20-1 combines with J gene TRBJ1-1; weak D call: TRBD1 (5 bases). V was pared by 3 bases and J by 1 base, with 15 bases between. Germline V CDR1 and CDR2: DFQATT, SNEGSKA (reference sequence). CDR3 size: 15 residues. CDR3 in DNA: TGCAGTGCTAGCCCCCCGGGGCTAGGGAACACTGAAGCTTTCTTT. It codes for CSASPPGLGNTEAFF.

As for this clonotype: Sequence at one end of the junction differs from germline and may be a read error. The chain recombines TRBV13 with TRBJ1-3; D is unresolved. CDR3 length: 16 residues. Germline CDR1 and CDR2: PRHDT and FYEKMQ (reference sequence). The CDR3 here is CASSLGAGSSENTIYF. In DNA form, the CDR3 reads TGTGCCAGCAGCTTAGGGGCAGGCAGCTCTGAAAACACCATATATTTT.

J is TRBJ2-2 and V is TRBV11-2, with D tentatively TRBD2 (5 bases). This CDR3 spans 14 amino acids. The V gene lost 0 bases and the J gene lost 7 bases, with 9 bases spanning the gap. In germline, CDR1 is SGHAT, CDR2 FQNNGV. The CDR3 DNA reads TGTGCCAGCAGCTTAGATCGGAGGAGCGGGGAGCTGTTTTTT. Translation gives CASSLDRRSGELFF. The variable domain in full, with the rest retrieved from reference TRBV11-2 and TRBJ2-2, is EAGVAQSPRYKIIEKRQSVAFWCNPISGHATLYWYQQILGQGPKLLIQFQNNGVVDDSQLPKDRFSAERLKGVDSTLKIQPAKLEDSAVYLCASSLDRRSGELFFGEGSRLTVL.

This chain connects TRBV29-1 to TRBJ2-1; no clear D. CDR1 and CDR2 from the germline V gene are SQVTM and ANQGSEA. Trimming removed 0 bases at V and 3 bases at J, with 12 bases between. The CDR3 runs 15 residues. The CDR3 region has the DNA TGCAGCGTTGAAGAAGTAGGAGTCGGCTACAATGAGCAGTTCTTC. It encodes CSVEEVGVGYNEQFF.

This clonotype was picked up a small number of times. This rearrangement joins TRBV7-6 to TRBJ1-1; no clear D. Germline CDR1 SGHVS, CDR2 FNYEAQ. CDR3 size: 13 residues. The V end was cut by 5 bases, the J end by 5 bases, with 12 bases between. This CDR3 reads CASSQISETEAFF. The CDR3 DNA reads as TGTGCCAGCAGCCAAATATCAGAAACTGAAGCTTTCTTT.

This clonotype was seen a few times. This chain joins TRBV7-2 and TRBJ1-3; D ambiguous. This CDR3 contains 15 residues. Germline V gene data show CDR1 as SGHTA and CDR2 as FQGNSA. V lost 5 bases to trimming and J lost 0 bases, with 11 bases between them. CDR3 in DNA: TGTGCCAGCAGCCCGTCGATATCCTCTGGAAACACCATATATTTT. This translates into CASSPSISSGNTIYF. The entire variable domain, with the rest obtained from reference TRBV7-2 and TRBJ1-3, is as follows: GAGVSQSPSNKVTEKGKDVELRCDPISGHTALYWYRQSLGQGLEFLIYFQGNSAPDKSGLPSDRFSAERTGGSVSTLTIQRTQQEDSAVYLCASSPSISSGNTIYFGEGSWLTVV.

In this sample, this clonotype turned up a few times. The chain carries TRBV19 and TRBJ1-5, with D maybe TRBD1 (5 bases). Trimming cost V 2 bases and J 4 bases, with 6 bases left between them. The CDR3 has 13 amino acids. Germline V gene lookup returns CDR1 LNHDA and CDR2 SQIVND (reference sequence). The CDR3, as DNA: TGTGCCAGTAGTATACCAGGGAATCAGCCCCAGCATTTT. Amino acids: CASSIPGNQPQHF.